The TCR beta chain under discussion was sequenced for a study of regulatory T cells in long-lasting Graves disease (dated by TCRdb to the early 2020s). In terms of the full investigation: Newly diagnosed Graves' disease patients had taken antithyroid drugs for less than 3 months. Peripheral blood TCR sequencing and RNA sequencing compared persistent Graves' disease patients with newly diagnosed Graves' disease patients. A total of about 33 samples underwent TCR sequencing, from roughly 13 patients with persistent Graves' disease and roughly 20 patients with newly diagnosed Graves' disease. The study was registered as a clinical trial and conducted in China.

At least ten counts were recorded for this clonotype. Its antigen is still unknown. Base-call qualities are not available, and no considerably larger clone is one nucleotide away. The library was built by means of multiplex PCR. TCRdb records Illumina HiSeq 4000 as the sequencer. CDR3 regions were amplified by Arm-PCR with iRepertoire HTBI primers to construct TCR beta libraries. Before sequencing, the PCR products underwent gel purification. In the source study's methods: A total of some 65 TRBV and some 15 TRBJ segments were identified across samples and were used for gene usage analysis of CDR3 amino acid clonotypes. COPE and FqMerger were used to merge filtered high-quality paired reads into contigs. BLAST was used to align contigs to IMGT TRBV, TRBD and TRBJ reference genes, and CDR3 was defined according to IMGT. Highly expanded clones were defined as clonotypes with a frequency above 0.1%. Repertoire diversity was measured by Shannon entropy, and V-J evenness by the Gini coefficient. Public clonotypes were defined as clonotypes shared by more than one individual. TCRdb trimmed public reads at Q25 via fastp, called clones via MiXCR and kept in-frame beta chains. Every CDR3 protein is listed once, alongside the most common genes and DNA of its rows. The V and J calls here are based on TCRdb, not the publication. This sample is represented by 600,000 to 650,000 distinct CDR3 sequences; approximately 15% of them were singletons. The top ten clones comprise 15% to 20% of the sample.

Study-wide conclusions, independent of this receptor: A larger number of public clonotypes was shared among persistent patients (2,741) than among newly diagnosed patients (over 850). Because the primary lesion, thyroid tissue, could not be accessed, the study looked at peripheral blood alone. The authors acknowledged the small sample size as a limitation that may reduce accuracy. Sequencing and analysis were restricted to the TCR beta chain. TRBV28, TRBJ1-2 and TRBJ2-5 were preferentially used in persistent disease, while TRBV20-1 and TRBJ2-1 were favored in newly diagnosed disease. Compared with newly diagnosed patients, patients with persistent Graves' disease had lower TCR Shannon entropy and fewer highly expanded clones, which suggests clonal expansion.

Trimming takes 7 bases off V and 3 bases off J; junction bases not matched to a gene: 3. CDR1 and CDR2, per the germline V gene, are KGHDR and SFDVKD. The CDR3 measures 13 amino acids from cysteine to phenylalanine. The sequence is cut down to CDR3 DNA, 39 bases in frame from base 1. What this sample's time point label stands for: newly diagnosed GD, antithyroid drugs for less than 3 months. RNA was extracted from PBMCs in TRIzol for both TCR sequencing and RNA sequencing. Graves' disease was diagnosed according to American Thyroid Association guidelines. The patients came from an endocrinology department in Xi'an, China. From each patient, nine milliliters of peripheral blood was collected into an EDTA anticoagulant tube. Ficoll Paque Plus density gradient separation was used to isolate PBMCs, and no further T cell sorting was done. An Agilent 2100 Bioanalyzer and agarose gel were used to check RNA quality, and a NanoDrop 2000 was used to measure RNA concentration.

The data were also submitted as part of a second study, on T cells in Graves' hyperthyroidism and ophthalmopathy. That second publication adds: Stable Graves' hyperthyroidism was defined as no progression to ophthalmopathy during 18 months of follow-up. Hyperthyroidism patients were newly diagnosed, with disease duration under 2 months, and aged 18 to 65 years. The study excluded patients with uncontrolled infections, other autoimmune diseases, pregnancy or lactation. Diagnoses relied on clinical symptoms, serum thyroxine and TRAb, thyroid ultrasound and orbital computed tomography. A first-round RT-PCR of the TCR CDR3 used the HTBI primer set with the Qiagen OneStep RT-PCR kit. Most expanded thyroid clonotypes (frequency above 0.001) were also found in blood, which suggests that blood repertoires may mirror thyroid immune responses. A model built on a 13 V-J signature distinguished ophthalmopathy from stable hyperthyroidism, reaching about 88% sensitivity and around 82% specificity in cross-validation and 80%/75% in testing. In validation, the model predicted progression to ophthalmopathy a median of about 5.9 months before onset, with roughly 71% sensitivity and 72.22% specificity. To identify distinguishing TCR V-J signatures, a discovery cohort of 95 to 100 patients was used, comprising 43 with Graves' ophthalmopathy and approximately 58 with stable Graves' hyperthyroidism. Whether ophthalmopathy could be predicted prospectively was tested in an independent validation cohort made up of some 20 hyperthyroidism patients plus 17 patients who later progressed to ophthalmopathy. The 100 or so discovery patients were divided at random into training and test sets in a 7:3 ratio. In addition, the study compared T-cell repertoires in thyroid tissue and in blood from several Graves' hyperthyroidism patients. After blood sampling, hyperthyroidism patients were treated with methimazole at a starting dose of 30 mg daily, and ophthalmopathy patients were treated with high-dose intravenous methylprednisolone. Libraries were constructed in a second round of multiplex PCR, after which size selection and purification were carried out. Paired-end sequencing of the libraries was performed with 100 bp reads on an Illumina HiSeq2000. SOAPnuke was used to process the raw data, with reads discarded if the reads contained adapters or uncalled bases, had a mean Phred below 15, or lacked an exact constant-primer or identifier match. COPE v1.2.5 was used to merge the high-quality paired reads, and each unique nucleotide sequence was defined as a clonotype. MiTCR v1.1 was used to align clonotypes to the IMGT TRBV, TRBD and TRBJ reference segments. Only V-J combinations with frequency above 0.0001, covering 99.2% of repertoires, were analysed. A TCS score was defined as the ratio between F50 (clonal expansion) and ExV (chaos), using BLOSUM62-based TCRdist between CDR3 peptides within each V-J. Welch's t-statistics and random forest reduced around 520 V-J features to 10 to 15, which were used in a naive Bayes classifier (R e1071). No statistical method was used to fix the sample size in advance, and group allocation was not hidden from the investigators. The paper describes TCR Vbeta CDR3 sequencing of roughly 130 peripheral blood samples, made up of about 41 ophthalmopathy patients, around 78 hyperthyroidism patients and 17 progressor patients.

This TCR came from a woman under 40 with Graves disease. Donor details come from another sample of the same person, matched by shared clones. The sequences come from peripheral blood mononuclear cells (PBMCs), collected at new diagnosis, from a patient treated with antithyroid drugs. Rearrangement joined TRBV24-1 to TRBJ1-1; 8 central bases correspond to TRBD1. For the CDR3, the sequence is CATRQGGHTEAFF. The DNA sequence is as follows: TGTGCCACCAGACAGGGGGGGCACACTGAAGCTTTCTTT.